The clone carrying this TCR beta chain was counted between two and nine times. The sample originates from a study of blood T cells in healthy people across ages. Then a second PCR, running roughly 7 to 11 cycles, was carried out with a sample-barcoded 5' primer and a J-beta primer mix. A single record per CDR3 protein comes from TCRdb applying MiXCR to the 5' RACE reads. The sample yields about 1.6 million distinct CDR3 sequences, roughly 32% seen once. Trimming took 2 bases from V and 0 from J, leaving 8 bases between them. Germline-derived CDR1 and CDR2 are GTSNPN and SVGIG (reference sequence). The CDR3 is 13 residues long.

Sequencing was carried out using blood. This clonotype was obtained from a woman younger than 45 in good health. The chain employs TRBV30 and TRBJ2-7, with a tentative D call TRBD2 (5 bases). CDR3 residues: CAWSSGLSYEQYF. CDR3 coding DNA: TGTGCCTGGAGTTCCGGACTCTCCTACGAGCAGTACTTC.